One sample yielded the 20 T cell receptor beta chains listed below, sequenced in a study of cytomegalovirus exposure and HLA in healthy donors. Primers: 60 Vbeta forward and 13 Jbeta reverse. TCRdb's table, derived via immunoSEQ multiplex PCR, lists solely in-frame clones and lacks some. Its table lists about 130,000 clones. The sequenced sample consisted of PBMCs. These receptors all stem from a young man in good health and CMV-seronegative.

The rearrangement uses TRBV7-3 and TRBJ2-1; 10 nucleotides agree with TRBD2. V was clipped by 10 bases and J by 5 bases; unmatched bases: 5. Germline CDR1 SGHTA, CDR2 FQGTGA. The CDR3 loop spans 13 amino acids. CDR3 nucleotide sequence: TGTGCCATCCGGACTAGCGGCCACAATGAGCAGTTCTTC. Translation: CAIRTSGHNEQFF.

The chain carries TRBV7-2 and TRBJ1-2; perhaps TRBD1 as D (5 bases). The V and J ends lost 4 bases and 6 bases respectively, with 15 bases between them. The germline gives CDR1 SGHTA, CDR2 FQGNSA. The CDR3 extends over 14 amino acids. CDR3 nucleotides: TGTGCCAGCAGCTCGCGCCAGGGTTCGGATGGCTACACCTTC. Translation gives CASSSRQGSDGYTF.

The chain joins TRBV13 to TRBJ2-7, with 10 positions matching TRBD2. J lost 6 bases, V lost 0 bases, and 5 bases had no gene match. Germline loops: CDR1 PRHDT, CDR2 FYEKMQ (reference sequence). The CDR3 has 15 residues. The CDR3 loop reads CASSLGTSGFGEQYF. As DNA, the CDR3 is TGTGCCAGCAGCTTAGGGACTAGCGGGTTTGGCGAGCAGTACTTC.

This chain links TRBV30 with TRBJ1-1, with D perhaps matching TRBD1 (5 bases). V was shortened by 8 bases and J by 6 bases, with 13 bases between the two germline ends. The CDR3 length is 11 residues. CDR1 is GTSNPN and CDR2 is SVGIG in the germline V gene (reference sequence). In DNA form, the CDR3 reads TGTGCCCAGGGAATCAGGCCTGAAGCTTTCTTT. Encoded protein: CAQGIRPEAFF.

This chain links TRBV2 with TRBJ2-2; no reliable D call. Germline CDR1 is SNHLY and CDR2 is FYNNEI. Trimming removed 3 bases from V and 2 bases from J, with 7 bases in between. The CDR3 contains 14 residues. The CDR3 sequence: CASSEIYNTGELFF. The CDR3 coding sequence is TGTGCCAGCAGTGAGATCTATAACACCGGGGAGCTGTTTTTT. Drawing the rest from reference TRBV2 and TRBJ2-2, the complete variable domain is EPEVTQTPSHQVTQMGQEVILRCVPISNHLYFYWYRQILGQKVEFLVSFYNNEISEKSEIFDDQFSVERPDGSNFTLKIRSTKLEDSAMYFCASSEIYNTGELFFGEGSRLTVL.

This sequence joins TRBV6-6 and TRBJ2-5; tentatively, D is TRBD2 (6 bases). The assigned J gene may be wrong: the sequence end matches TRBJ2-7 better. Germline loops: CDR1 MNHNY, CDR2 SVGAGI (reference sequence). CDR3 length: 15 amino acids. The CDR3 spells CASSYGVGGSYEQYF. The CDR3 coding sequence is TGTGCCAGCAGTTACGGGGTTGGAGGGTCCTACGAGCAGTACTTC.

The V and J genes are TRBV5-4 and TRBJ2-1; the match to TRBD2 covers 12 bases. In germline, CDR1 is SGHNT, CDR2 YYREEE (reference sequence). The CDR3 is 15 amino acids. V lost 9 bases, J lost 2 bases, and 6 bases stayed unmatched. Written as DNA, the CDR3 is TGTGCCACCCGCTGGACTAGCGGGACCTACAATGAGCAGTTCTTC. It codes for CATRWTSGTYNEQFF.

The chain carries TRBV5-1 and TRBJ2-1; 12 bases align to TRBD2. V was clipped by 4 bases and J by 4 bases; unmatched bases: 3. Germline CDR1 is SGHRS and CDR2 is YFSETQ. CDR3 length equals 15 residues. CDR3 in amino acids: CASSTGTSGYNEQFF. The CDR3 DNA follows: TGCGCCAGCAGCACCGGGACTAGCGGGTACAATGAGCAGTTCTTC.

V and J are TRBV7-2 and TRBJ2-3; the match to TRBD2 covers 10 bases. Germline assignment: CDR1 SGHTA and CDR2 FQGNSA. Trimming at V came to 0 bases and at J to 5 bases, leaving 5 bases not matched to a gene. The CDR3 totals 16 residues. Here the CDR3 reads CASSLAPAGGQDTQYF. CDR3 DNA sequence: TGTGCCAGCAGCTTAGCTCCAGCGGGAGGGCAAGATACGCAGTATTTT.

The CDR3 nucleotides are TGTGCCAGCAGTGAAGGCAGCGTTGAAAAACTGTTTTTT. Its protein product is CASSEGSVEKLFF. The V gene is TRBV2, the J gene TRBJ1-4; no firm D call. V was trimmed by 1 base and J by 7 bases, leaving 7 bases between them. This CDR3 has 13 residues. Germline CDR1 reads SNHLY; CDR2 reads FYNNEI.

The CDR3 region has the DNA TGCGCCAGCAGCCAAGTCTCAGTGAACACTGAAGCTTTCTTT. It specifies CASSQVSVNTEAFF. The V and J genes are TRBV4-1 and TRBJ1-1; no reliable D call. From germline, CDR1 is MGHRA and CDR2 YSYEKL. V was clipped by 1 base and J by 0 bases, with 6 bases between them. The CDR3 sequence is 14 residues long.

The genes are TRBV10-3 and TRBJ1-2; a possible D gene is TRBD1 (6 bases). The CDR3 sequence is 12 residues long. From germline, CDR1 is ENHRY and CDR2 SYGVKD. V lost 2 bases to trimming and J lost 6 bases, with 7 bases between them. Written as DNA, the CDR3 is TGTGCCATCAGTGAGGGGGGCCATGGCTACACCTTC. It is translated as CAISEGGHGYTF.

This sequence joins TRBV9 and TRBJ2-3; weak D call: TRBD2 (6 bases). This CDR3 is 15 amino acids long. The V gene's germline CDR1 is SGDLS and CDR2 YYNGEE. The V and J ends lost 3 bases and 8 bases respectively, with 19 bases between them. CDR3 sequence: CASSAGGTDPLTQYF. The CDR3 DNA reads TGTGCCAGCAGCGCTGGGGGGACCGACCCCCTTACGCAGTATTTT.

The chain combines TRBV6-5 with TRBJ1-1; no definite D call. The V end lost 4 bases, the J end lost 7 bases, and 10 bases lay between the germline ends. The CDR3 consists of 12 residues. Germline V gene data show CDR1 as MNHEY and CDR2 as SVGAGI. The CDR3 DNA sequence: TGTGCCAGCAGTTTTGTTTCGGGTGAAGCTTTCTTT. Amino acid sequence: CASSFVSGEAFF.

The chain recombines TRBV7-9 with TRBJ1-2; D gene ambiguous. Trimming took 5 bases from V and 7 from J, leaving 20 bases between them. From germline, CDR1 is SEHNR and CDR2 FQNEAQ (reference sequence). The CDR3 contains 15 residues. The CDR3, as DNA: TGTGCCAGCAGCCTAGGCCCCGACTCTGAGGGTGGCTACACCTTC. Translating it yields CASSLGPDSEGGYTF.

J is TRBJ1-5 and V is TRBV5-1; D is unclear. V lost 0 bases to trimming and J lost 3 bases, with 4 bases between them. CDR1 and CDR2 from the germline V gene are SGHRS and YFSETQ. CDR3 length: 13 residues. The CDR3 bases are TGCGCCAGCAGCTTGGGAGACAATCAGCCCCAGCATTTT. Translated, it gives CASSLGDNQPQHF.

In DNA form, the CDR3 reads TGCGCCAGCAGCCAACCCTTGTCGGCGGGTAATTCACCCCTCCACTTT. It translates to CASSQPLSAGNSPLHF. The V and J genes are TRBV4-1 and TRBJ1-6; no reliable D call. The CDR3 has 16 amino acids. V lost 2 bases and J 6 bases, leaving 14 bases between the germline ends. Germline V lookup: CDR1 MGHRA, CDR2 YSYEKL.

The chain joins TRBV29-1 to TRBJ2-1; D is perhaps TRBD2 (5 bases). This CDR3 contains 13 residues. CDR1 and CDR2 from the germline V gene are SQVTM and ANQGSEA. Trimming left V 3 bases short and J 8 bases short, with 14 bases between. The CDR3 region is CSVDSASSDEQFF. In nucleotides, the CDR3 is TGCAGCGTTGATTCGGCTAGCTCGGATGAGCAGTTCTTC.

V and J are TRBV7-9 and TRBJ1-2; D may be TRBD1 (5 bases). Germline CDR1 SEHNR, CDR2 FQNEAQ (reference sequence). V was trimmed by 0 bases and J by 4 bases, leaving 12 bases between them. The CDR3 runs to 15 residues. The CDR3: CASSLAYDSPYGYTF. The CDR3 region has the DNA TGTGCCAGCAGCTTAGCTTACGACAGTCCCTATGGCTACACCTTC.

This chain joins TRBV5-8 and TRBJ2-1; TRBD1 agrees at 9 bases. V lost 0 bases and J lost 13; bases outside the gene matches: 2. Germline V gene lookup returns CDR1 SGHTS and CDR2 YDEGEE. The CDR3 extends over 12 amino acids. The CDR3 nucleotides are TGTGCCAGCAGCTTGGGGACAGGGGCCCAGTTCTTC. It encodes CASSLGTGAQFF.